These 14 T cell receptor beta chains came from one sample sequenced in a study of blood T cell repertoires in COVID-19. Measured with immunoSEQ multiplex PCR; TCRdb has only the in-frame clones, and not every one. The profile shows some 150,000 clones, roughly 80% of them singletons. The material sequenced was peripheral blood. The receptors derive from an elderly woman in a cohort sampled during active or convalescent COVID-19.

The V and J genes are TRBV19 and TRBJ1-1; perhaps TRBD1 as D (6 bases). The V and J ends lost 7 bases and 3 bases respectively, with 15 bases between them. Germline loops: CDR1 LNHDA, CDR2 SQIVND (reference sequence). The CDR3 runs 14 residues. CDR3: CASTSKTGYTEAFF. The CDR3 DNA reads as TGTGCCAGTACCTCAAAGACAGGTTACACTGAAGCTTTCTTT.

The chain carries TRBV6-1 and TRBJ2-3; 11 bases match TRBD2. This CDR3 is built from 17 residues. J gave up 4 bases and V 0 bases, and 6 bases lay outside the gene matches. CDR1 is MNHNS, CDR2 SASEGT, per germline. The CDR3 coding sequence is TGTGCCAGCAGTGAAGCGAGTGGTAGCGGGGGGGCAGATACGCAGTATTTT. This gives the protein CASSEASGSGGADTQYF.

CDR3 nucleotides: TGTGCCAGCAGCCTTCTAGCGGGGGGGCTTGGGGCCAACGTCCTGACTTTC. Translation: CASSLLAGGLGANVLTF. V and J are TRBV7-2 and TRBJ2-6; the match to TRBD2 covers 12 bases. V lost 5 bases, J lost 3 bases, and 5 bases stayed unmatched. The V gene's germline CDR1 is SGHTA and CDR2 FQGNSA. The CDR3 runs 17 residues.

This sequence joins TRBV7-8 and TRBJ2-1, with TRBD2 matching over 7 bases. Germline CDR1 reads SGHVS; CDR2 reads FQNEAQ. The V gene end was trimmed by 1 base and the J gene end by 6 bases; junction bases not matched to a gene: 9. The CDR3 sequence is 16 residues long. The CDR3 coding sequence is TGTGCCAGCAGCTTAGATTCGGTAGCGGGTCTCAATGAGCAGTTCTTC. Its translation is CASSLDSVAGLNEQFF.

The chain employs TRBV19 and TRBJ2-3, with D perhaps matching TRBD1 (5 bases). Trimming cost V 3 bases and J 0 bases, with 13 bases left between them. Germline-derived CDR1 and CDR2 are LNHDA and SQIVND (reference sequence). This CDR3 has 16 amino acids. CDR3 sequence: CASSMGPGFSTDTQYF. Written as DNA, the CDR3 is TGTGCCAGTAGTATGGGGCCAGGGTTTAGCACAGATACGCAGTATTTT.

The V call is TRBV6-2 or TRBV6-3, the J call TRBJ1-2, with D hard to call. In germline, CDR1 is MNHEY, CDR2 SVGEGT. The CDR3 contains 11 residues. With 3 bases removed from V and 7 bases from J, the gap between germline ends came to 6 bases. This CDR3 is CASSYLFGYTF. The CDR3 coding sequence is TGTGCCAGCAGTTATCTCTTTGGCTACACCTTC.

The chain carries TRBV5-6 and TRBJ2-7; TRBD2 agrees at 9 bases. CDR1 is SGHDT, CDR2 YYEEEE, per germline. The CDR3 length is 16 residues. CDR3 nucleotides: TGTGCCAGCAGCTTGGCTGTGGGACTAGCCTCCGACGAGCAGTACGTC. Protein product: CASSLAVGLASDEQYV.

This chain joins TRBV6-4 and TRBJ1-1; perhaps TRBD1 as D (5 bases). The CDR3 runs 12 residues. V lost 6 bases to trimming and J lost 5 bases, with 10 bases between them. Germline CDR1 reads MRHNA; CDR2 reads SNTAGT. CDR3 bases: TGTGCCAGCAGGGTGGGGGGGACTGAAGCTTTCTTT. Translation: CASRVGGTEAFF.

The gene calls are TRBV18 and TRBJ1-5; 8 bases agree with TRBD1. This CDR3 comprises 14 residues. Per germline, CDR1 KGHSH and CDR2 LQKENI. V lost 5 bases, J lost 7 bases, and 7 bases stayed unmatched. CDR3 DNA sequence: TGTGCCAGCTCATTAGGACAGGGAGGACAGCCCCAGCATTTT. This encodes CASSLGQGGQPQHF.

This clone has a handful of counts. V gene TRBV3-1 (or the pseudogene TRBV3-2) combines with J gene TRBJ2-2; 8 positions agree with TRBD2. Germline V gene sequence: CDR1 LGHDT, CDR2 YNNKEL (reference sequence). V gave up 6 bases and J gave up 2 bases; unmatched junction bases: 5. The CDR3 totals 15 residues. The chain's CDR3 is CASRRRGDNTGELFF. CDR3 nucleotide sequence: TGTGCCAGCAGGAGGCGGGGGGACAACACCGGGGAGCTGTTTTTT.

This chain uses TRBV7-9 with TRBJ1-2; the D gene is possibly TRBD1 (5 bases). Between the trimmed V and J ends, which lost 5 bases and 2 bases, there was a span of 9 bases. Looked up from germline, CDR1 is SEHNR and CDR2 is FQNEAQ (reference sequence). This CDR3 region has 13 residues. Here the CDR3 reads CASSQTENYGYTF. CDR3 DNA sequence: TGTGCCAGCAGCCAGACAGAGAACTATGGCTACACCTTC.

This clone was found a few times. The V and J genes are TRBV5-6 and TRBJ1-2, with D possibly TRBD1 on 5 matching bases. This CDR3 is 15 amino acids long. Trimming pared 1 base from V and 5 bases from J, leaving 15 bases between. Per germline, CDR1 SGHDT and CDR2 YYEEEE. In nucleotides, the CDR3 is TGTGCCAGCAGCTTGTGGGGGGGTTCCGATTATGGCTACACCTTC. This codes for CASSLWGGSDYGYTF.

CDR3 sequence: CASSSDSYYEQYF. For the CDR3, the DNA is TGTGCCAGCAGTTCCGACAGCTACTACGAGCAGTACTTC. The genes are TRBV6-5 and TRBJ2-7; possible D gene TRBD1, 5 bases. Trimming shortened V by 4 bases and J by 3 bases, and 10 bases separated the two germline ends. The CDR3 is 13 residues long. Germline V gives CDR1 MNHEY, CDR2 SVGAGI.

J is TRBJ1-4 and V is TRBV2, with D tentatively TRBD1 (5 bases). The CDR3 loop spans 15 amino acids. Germline CDR1 reads SNHLY; CDR2 reads FYNNEI. V was cut by 8 bases and J by 6 bases, with 19 bases left in between. CDR3 nucleotide sequence: TGTGCCAGCCTACGGCGGCGAGGGGAGGATGAAAAACTGTTTTTT. This codes for CASLRRRGEDEKLFF.